These T cell receptor beta chains were read from a single sample in a study of blood T cell repertoires in COVID-19. The protocol was immunoSEQ multiplex PCR, while the TCRdb copy is restricted to in-frame clones and leaves out a portion. The profile shows around 320,000 clones, around nine tenths of them singletons. The sample consisted of PBMCs or T cells enriched from blood (not recorded which). Source of these receptors: a woman in her 30s who had been exposed to COVID-19. Each CDR3 is given with its conserved first and last residue. D genes are given only for firm matches. Clone size is not always given. Where it is, it says once, few, many or a class for expanded clones.

d_call	clone_size	v_call	j_call	cdr3_aa	cdr3_nt
.	.	TRBV19	TRBJ1-1	CASSVHGRTEAFF	TGTGCCAGTAGTGTACATGGGCGCACTGAAGCTTTCTTT
.	.	TRBV6-5	TRBJ2-6	CASSLRVGANVLTF	TGTGCCAGCAGTTTGCGTGTTGGGGCCAACGTCCTGACTTTC
.	few	TRBV3-1/TRBV3-2	TRBJ1-1	CASSDQGPNTEAFF	TGTGCCAGCTCAGACCAGGGGCCGAACACTGAAGCTTTCTTT
.	.	TRBV5-1	TRBJ1-2	CASSFYTRGTYGYTF	TGCGCCAGCAGCTTTTACACCCGGGGGACCTATGGCTACACCTTC
.	.	TRBV4-3	TRBJ2-1	CASSQEGGYNEQFF	TGCGCCAGCAGCCAAGAGGGGGGATACAATGAGCAGTTCTTC
.	.	TRBV24-1	TRBJ2-1	CATSDLQLARGEQFF	TGTGCCACCAGTGATTTGCAGTTAGCCAGAGGTGAGCAGTTCTTC
.	.	TRBV4-1	TRBJ2-4	CASSHPTPLRGSQNIQYF	TGCGCCAGCAGCCATCCCACCCCCCTCAGGGGATCGCAAAACATTCAGTACTTC
.	.	TRBV19	TRBJ1-2	CASSPYPSLPATDGYTF	TGTGCCAGTAGTCCATACCCCTCTTTACCCGCTACGGATGGCTACACCTTC
.	few	TRBV18	TRBJ1-6	CASSDRGRGNSPLHF	TGTGCCAGTTCTGACAGAGGTCGTGGGAATTCACCCCTCCACTTT
TRBD1	.	TRBV5-1	TRBJ1-3	CASSLEMTGGASGNTIYF	TGCGCCAGCAGCTTAGAAATGACAGGGGGCGCGAGTGGAAACACCATATATTTT
.	.	TRBV6-2/TRBV6-3	TRBJ1-6	CASSYRGSPLHF	TGTGCCAGCAGTTACAGGGGTTCACCCCTCCACTTT
TRBD1	.	TRBV29-1	TRBJ1-1	CSVIGTGSSATEAFF	TGCAGCGTCATCGGGACAGGCTCTTCGGCAACTGAAGCTTTCTTT
.	few	TRBV18	TRBJ2-3	CASSPAGGSDTQYF	TGTGCCAGCTCACCTGCAGGTGGGTCAGATACGCAGTATTTT
TRBD2	.	TRBV27	TRBJ2-1	CASSWSSGGYEQFF	TGTGCCAGCAGTTGGTCTAGCGGGGGCTATGAGCAGTTCTTC
.	.	TRBV7-2	TRBJ1-1	CASSRGFGVEAFF	TGTGCCAGCAGCCGGGGATTTGGCGTTGAAGCTTTCTTT
.	.	TRBV4-1	TRBJ2-2	CASSQPGLTITSNTGELFF	TGCGCCAGCAGCCAACCTGGACTAACAATAACTTCGAACACCGGGGAGCTGTTTTTT
.	.	TRBV27	TRBJ2-6	CASMRVPGANVLTF	TGTGCCAGCATGAGGGTCCCTGGGGCCAACGTCCTGACTTTC
TRBD1	.	TRBV9	TRBJ2-7	CASSSTGGSYEQYF	TGTGCCAGCAGCTCGACAGGGGGCTCCTACGAGCAGTACTTC
.	.	TRBV18	TRBJ2-1	CASSPNPGRKNEQFF	TGTGCCAGCTCACCAAACCCAGGGCGGAAGAATGAGCAGTTCTTC
.	.	TRBV7-2	TRBJ1-4	CASSLIQGPVRLFF	TGTGCCAGCAGCTTAATCCAGGGGCCGGTGAGACTGTTTTTT
TRBD2	.	TRBV5-1	TRBJ2-7	CASSPLGLAGNHEQYF	TGCGCCAGCAGCCCACTGGGACTAGCGGGGAACCACGAGCAGTACTTC
.	.	TRBV29-1	TRBJ1-2	CSARGSSGIYGYTF	TGCAGCGCGAGGGGGAGTTCGGGGATCTATGGCTACACCTTC
.	.	TRBV5-1	TRBJ1-6	CASSSTTTDDSPLHF	TGCGCCAGCAGCTCTACTACGACAGACGATTCACCCCTCCACTTT
.	.	TRBV9	TRBJ2-3	CASSVVGGADTDTQYF	TGTGCCAGCAGCGTAGTGGGGGGAGCGGACACAGATACGCAGTATTTT
.	.	TRBV19	TRBJ1-5	CASSIGRAGNQPQHF	TGTGCCAGTAGTATAGGCCGGGCGGGTAATCAGCCCCAGCATTTT
TRBD1	few	TRBV19	TRBJ1-5	CASSPPSTGVRSNQPQHF	TGTGCCAGTAGTCCTCCCAGTACAGGGGTCAGGAGCAATCAGCCCCAGCATTTT
TRBD1	.	TRBV30	TRBJ1-2	CAWSGQGANYGYTF	TGTGCCTGGAGCGGACAGGGGGCTAACTATGGCTACACCTTC
.	.	TRBV5-1	TRBJ1-2	CATNERAGSDGYTF	TGCGCCACTAATGAACGGGCGGGTTCGGATGGCTACACCTTC
.	.	TRBV30	TRBJ1-5	CAWSVTSNGPQHF	TGTGCCTGGAGTGTAACCTCAAACGGGCCCCAGCATTTT
TRBD1	once	TRBV5-4	TRBJ1-6	CASSSLDREAYNSPLHF	TGTGCCAGCAGCTCACTGGACAGGGAAGCCTATAATTCACCCCTCCACTTT
.	.	TRBV7-7	TRBJ2-5	CASSSAGGSRETQYF	TGTGCCAGCAGCTCCGCCGGGGGAAGCCGAGAGACCCAGTACTTC
.	.	TRBV9	TRBJ1-6	CASSLGGNSPLHF	TGTGCCAGCAGCCTCGGCGGTAATTCACCCCTCCACTTT
.	.	TRBV18	TRBJ2-7	CASSPIGASYEQYF	TGTGCCAGCTCACCGATAGGGGCCTCCTACGAGCAGTACTTC
.	.	TRBV13	TRBJ2-7	CASSLALEQYF	TGTGCCAGCAGCTTAGCTCTCGAGCAGTACTTC
TRBD2	.	TRBV27	TRBJ2-7	CASSFGLAGVYEQYF	TGTGCCAGCAGTTTCGGACTAGCGGGGGTGTACGAGCAGTACTTC
.	.	TRBV9	TRBJ2-5	CASSPTPGETQYF	TGTGCCAGCAGCCCCACCCCGGGGGAGACCCAGTACTTC
.	.	TRBV6-5	TRBJ1-4	CASSRVGDWNEKLFF	TGTGCCAGCAGTCGTGTAGGGGATTGGAATGAAAAACTGTTTTTT
.	.	TRBV19	TRBJ1-6	CASSPGPWEGSPLHF	TGTGCCAGTAGTCCCGGGCCTTGGGAGGGATCACCCCTCCACTTT
.	.	TRBV3-1/TRBV3-2	TRBJ2-7	CASRQQGEQYF	TGTGCCAGCCGCCAACAGGGCGAGCAGTACTTC
.	.	TRBV4-3	TRBJ2-3	CASSQDLVTDTQYF	TGCGCCAGCAGCCAAGATTTAGTTACAGATACGCAGTATTTT
TRBD1	.	TRBV10-3	TRBJ1-2	CAIFRPQTGTYGYTF	TGTGCCATCTTTAGACCCCAGACAGGGACCTATGGCTACACCTTC
.	once	TRBV3-1/TRBV3-2	TRBJ1-6	CASSGNSSPLHF	TGTGCCAGCAGCGGCAACAGTTCACCCCTCCACTTT